This T cell receptor (beta chain) was obtained from a study of shared clonotypes between healthy human individuals. Findings and limits, study-wide: Clonotypes not shared had lower generation probabilities than those common to all four donors.

The protocol was immunoSEQ multiplex PCR, while the TCRdb copy is restricted to in-frame clones and leaves out a portion. The sample shows some 500,000 clones, around 96% of them seen only once. Trimming removed 4 bases at V and 3 bases at J, with 7 bases between. Germline V gene data show CDR1 as DFQATT and CDR2 as SNEGSKA (reference sequence). The CDR3 contains 11 residues. Notes on this clone: No antigen is known for it.

The V gene is TRBV20-1, the J gene TRBJ2-7; perhaps TRBD1 as D (5 bases). This sequence originates from a woman aged 25 to 39 in good health. Input material: naive CD4+ T cells sorted from blood. Indicated subset: CD45RA+ positively selected. CDR3 DNA sequence: TGCAGTGCTACTAGGGGCTACGAGCAGTACTTC. It encodes CSATRGYEQYF.